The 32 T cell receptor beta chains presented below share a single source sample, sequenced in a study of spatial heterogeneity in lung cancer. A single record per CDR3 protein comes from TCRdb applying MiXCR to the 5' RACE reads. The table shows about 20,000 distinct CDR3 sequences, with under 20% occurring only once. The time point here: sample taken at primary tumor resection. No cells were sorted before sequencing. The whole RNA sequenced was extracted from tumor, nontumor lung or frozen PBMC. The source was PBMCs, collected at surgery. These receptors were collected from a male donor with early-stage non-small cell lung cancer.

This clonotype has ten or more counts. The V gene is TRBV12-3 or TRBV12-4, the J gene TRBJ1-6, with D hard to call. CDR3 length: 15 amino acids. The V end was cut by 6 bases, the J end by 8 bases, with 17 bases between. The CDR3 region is CASRGKRPDYSPLHF. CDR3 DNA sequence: TGTGCCAGCAGGGGTAAACGGCCTGATTATTCACCCCTCCACTTT.

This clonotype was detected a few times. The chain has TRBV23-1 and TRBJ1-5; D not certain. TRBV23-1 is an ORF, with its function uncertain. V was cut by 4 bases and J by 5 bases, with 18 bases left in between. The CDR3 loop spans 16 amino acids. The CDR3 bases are TGCGCCAGCAGTCCTGGAATTAGCGGGTGTGATCAGCCCCAGCATTTT. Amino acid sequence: CASSPGISGCDQPQHF.

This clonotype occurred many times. The CDR3 loop is CASAQDTSGGAGTQYF. In DNA form, the CDR3 reads TGTGCCAGCGCCCAGGACACTAGCGGGGGTGCAGGTACGCAGTATTTT. The rearrangement links TRBV2 to TRBJ2-3, with 11 bases aligning to TRBD2. The CDR3 has 16 amino acids. The J segment lost 8 bases and the V segment lost 8 bases, leaving 15 bases of the junction unmatched. From germline, CDR1 is SNHLY and CDR2 FYNNEI. The full variable domain, rest sourced from reference TRBV2 and TRBJ2-3, is EPEVTQTPSHQVTQMGQEVILRCVPISNHLYFYWYRQILGQKVEFLVSFYNNEISEKSEIFDDQFSVERPDGSNFTLKIRSTKLEDSAMYFCASAQDTSGGAGTQYFGPGTRLTVL.

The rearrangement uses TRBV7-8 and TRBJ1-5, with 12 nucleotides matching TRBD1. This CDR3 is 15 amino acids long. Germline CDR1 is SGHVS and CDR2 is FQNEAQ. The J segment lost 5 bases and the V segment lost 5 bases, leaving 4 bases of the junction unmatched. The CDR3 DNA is TGTGCCAGCAGCCGGGGACAGGGGGCAGATCAGCCCCAGCATTTT. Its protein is CASSRGQGADQPQHF.

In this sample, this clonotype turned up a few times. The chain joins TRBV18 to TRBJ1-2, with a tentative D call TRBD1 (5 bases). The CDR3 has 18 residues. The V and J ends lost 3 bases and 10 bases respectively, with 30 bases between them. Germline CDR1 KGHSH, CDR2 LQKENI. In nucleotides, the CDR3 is TGTGCCAGCTCACCCTCCTCGGCGTTTGGAGGGGCGATTTCTTCCTACACCTTC. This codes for CASSPSSAFGGAISSYTF.

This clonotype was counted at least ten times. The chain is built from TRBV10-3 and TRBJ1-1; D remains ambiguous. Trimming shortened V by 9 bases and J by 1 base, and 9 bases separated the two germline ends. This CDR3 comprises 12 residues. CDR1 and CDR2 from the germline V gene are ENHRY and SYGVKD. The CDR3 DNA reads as TGTGCCATTGCTCAAGGGAACACTGAAGCTTTCTTT. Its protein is CAIAQGNTEAFF.

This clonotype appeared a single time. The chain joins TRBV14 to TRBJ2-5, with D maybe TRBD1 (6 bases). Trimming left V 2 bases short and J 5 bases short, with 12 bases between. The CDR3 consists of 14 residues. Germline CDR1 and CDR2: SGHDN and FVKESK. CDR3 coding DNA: TGTGCCAGCAGCCAAATCACGAGGGGGGAGACCCAGTACTTC. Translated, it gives CASSQITRGETQYF.

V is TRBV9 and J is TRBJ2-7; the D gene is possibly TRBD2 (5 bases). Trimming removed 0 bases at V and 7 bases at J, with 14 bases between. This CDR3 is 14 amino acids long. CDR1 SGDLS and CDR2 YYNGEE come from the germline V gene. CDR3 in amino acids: CASSVGSPTGEQYF. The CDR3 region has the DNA TGTGCCAGCAGCGTAGGCAGTCCTACGGGGGAGCAGTACTTC.

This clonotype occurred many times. CDR3: CASSLEPLAVQWETQYF. The CDR3 nucleotides read TGTGCCAGCAGCTTAGAACCTCTTGCAGTGCAGTGGGAGACCCAGTACTTC. The rearrangement uses TRBV11-2 and TRBJ2-5; no clear D. The CDR3 spans 17 residues. Deletions cut 0 bases from V and 5 bases from J, with 19 bases between. The germline V gene encodes CDR1 SGHAT and CDR2 FQNNGV.

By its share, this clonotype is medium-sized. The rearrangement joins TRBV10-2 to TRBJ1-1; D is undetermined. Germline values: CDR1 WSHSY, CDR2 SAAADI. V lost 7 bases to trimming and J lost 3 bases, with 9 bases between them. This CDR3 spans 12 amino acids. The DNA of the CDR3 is TGCGCCAGCATGCGGAGGGACACTGAAGCTTTCTTT. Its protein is CASMRRDTEAFF.

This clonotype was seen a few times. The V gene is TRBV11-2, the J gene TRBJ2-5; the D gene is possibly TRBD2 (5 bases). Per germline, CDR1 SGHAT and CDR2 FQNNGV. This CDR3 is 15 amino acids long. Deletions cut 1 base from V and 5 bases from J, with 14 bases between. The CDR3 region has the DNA TGTGCCAGCAGCTTAGTCCCGGGGATGAGTGAGACCCAGTACTTC. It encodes CASSLVPGMSETQYF.

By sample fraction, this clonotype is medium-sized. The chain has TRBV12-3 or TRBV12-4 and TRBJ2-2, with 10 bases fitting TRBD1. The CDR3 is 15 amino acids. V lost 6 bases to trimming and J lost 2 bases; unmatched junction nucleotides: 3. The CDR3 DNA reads TGTGCCAGCAGCCTGACAGGGGGCAACACCGGGGAGCTGTTTTTT. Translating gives CASSLTGGNTGELFF.

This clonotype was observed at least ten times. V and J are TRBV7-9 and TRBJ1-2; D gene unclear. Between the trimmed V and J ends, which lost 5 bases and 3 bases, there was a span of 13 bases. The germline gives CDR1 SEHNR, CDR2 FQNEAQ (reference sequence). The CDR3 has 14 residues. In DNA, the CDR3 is TGTGCCAGCAGCCTCCTGGCGGGAGACTATGGCTACACCTTC. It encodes CASSLLAGDYGYTF.

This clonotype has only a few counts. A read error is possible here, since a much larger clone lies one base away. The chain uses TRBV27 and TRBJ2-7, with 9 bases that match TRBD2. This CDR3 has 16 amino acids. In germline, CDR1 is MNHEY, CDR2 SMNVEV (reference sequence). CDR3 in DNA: TGTGTCAGCAGTTCCCCGGGACTAGCTCGGAACTACGAGCAGTACTTC. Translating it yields CVSSSPGLARNYEQYF.

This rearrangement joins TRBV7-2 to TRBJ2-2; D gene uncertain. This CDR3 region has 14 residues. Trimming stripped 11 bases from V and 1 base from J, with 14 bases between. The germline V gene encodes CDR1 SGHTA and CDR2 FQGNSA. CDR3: CAGRPGVNTGELFF. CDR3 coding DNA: TGTGCCGGCCGCCCGGGCGTGAACACCGGGGAGCTGTTTTTT.

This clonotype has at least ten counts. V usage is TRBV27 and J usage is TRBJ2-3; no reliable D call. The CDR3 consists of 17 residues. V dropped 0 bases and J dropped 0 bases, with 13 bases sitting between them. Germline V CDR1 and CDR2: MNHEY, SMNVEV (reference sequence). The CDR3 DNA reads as TGTGCCAGCAGTTTATCGACCTACATAGCTAGCACAGATACGCAGTATTTT. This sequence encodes CASSLSTYIASTDTQYF.

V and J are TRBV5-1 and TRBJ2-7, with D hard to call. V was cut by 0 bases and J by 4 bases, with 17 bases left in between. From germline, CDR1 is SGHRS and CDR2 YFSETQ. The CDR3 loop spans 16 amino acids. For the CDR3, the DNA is TGCGCCAGCAGCTTGGATGGACCGCTTAGTGGGTACGAGCAGTACTTC. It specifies CASSLDGPLSGYEQYF.

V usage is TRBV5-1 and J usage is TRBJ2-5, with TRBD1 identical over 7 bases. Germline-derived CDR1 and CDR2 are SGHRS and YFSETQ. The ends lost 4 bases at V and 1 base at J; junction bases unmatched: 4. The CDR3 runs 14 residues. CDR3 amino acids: CASSEGQSQETQYF. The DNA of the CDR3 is TGCGCCAGCAGCGAGGGACAGTCCCAAGAGACCCAGTACTTC.

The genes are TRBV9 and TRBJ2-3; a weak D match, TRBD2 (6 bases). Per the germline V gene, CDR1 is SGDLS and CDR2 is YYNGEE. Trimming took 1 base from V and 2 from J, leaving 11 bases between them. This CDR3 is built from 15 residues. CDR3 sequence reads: CASSVNGLTTDTQYF. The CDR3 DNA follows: TGTGCCAGCAGCGTAAACGGACTAACCACAGATACGCAGTATTTT.

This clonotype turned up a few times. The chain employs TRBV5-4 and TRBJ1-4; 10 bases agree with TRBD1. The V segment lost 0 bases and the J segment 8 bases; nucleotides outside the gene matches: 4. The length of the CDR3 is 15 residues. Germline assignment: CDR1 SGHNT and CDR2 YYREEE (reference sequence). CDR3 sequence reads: CASSLVGTGEEKLFF. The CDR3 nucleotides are TGTGCCAGCAGCTTGGTGGGGACAGGGGAAGAAAAACTGTTTTTT.

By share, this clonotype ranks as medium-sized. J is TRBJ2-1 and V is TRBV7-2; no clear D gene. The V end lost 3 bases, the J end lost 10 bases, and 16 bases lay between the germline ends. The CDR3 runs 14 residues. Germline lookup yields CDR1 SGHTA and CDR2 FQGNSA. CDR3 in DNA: TGTGCCAGCAGCTTCCTACTGGGTGATAGGGAGCAGTTCTTC. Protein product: CASSFLLGDREQFF.

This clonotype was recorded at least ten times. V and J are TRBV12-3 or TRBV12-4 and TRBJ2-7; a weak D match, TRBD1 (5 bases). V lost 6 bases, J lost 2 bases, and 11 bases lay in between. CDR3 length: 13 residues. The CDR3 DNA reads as TGTGCCAGCAGGAAGGACACAGCCTACGAGCAGTACTTC. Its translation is CASRKDTAYEQYF.

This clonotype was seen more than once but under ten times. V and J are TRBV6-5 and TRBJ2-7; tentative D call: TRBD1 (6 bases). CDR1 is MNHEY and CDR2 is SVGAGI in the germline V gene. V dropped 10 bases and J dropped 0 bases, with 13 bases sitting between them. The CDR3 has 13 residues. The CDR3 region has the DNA TGTGCCACCACGGGACATCTCTCCTACGAGCAGTACTTC. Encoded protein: CATTGHLSYEQYF.

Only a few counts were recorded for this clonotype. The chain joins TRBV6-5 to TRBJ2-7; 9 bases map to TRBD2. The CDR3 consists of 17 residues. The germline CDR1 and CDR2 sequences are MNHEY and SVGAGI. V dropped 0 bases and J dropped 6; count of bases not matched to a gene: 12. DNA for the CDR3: TGTGCCAGCAGTTACTCGAGCGGGTCGGGACTAGCTTTCGAGCAGTACTTC. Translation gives CASSYSSGSGLAFEQYF.

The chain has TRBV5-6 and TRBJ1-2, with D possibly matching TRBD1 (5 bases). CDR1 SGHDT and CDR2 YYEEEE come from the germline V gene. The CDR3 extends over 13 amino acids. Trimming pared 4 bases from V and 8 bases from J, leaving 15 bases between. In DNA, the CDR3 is TGTGCCAGCAGCCTGGGACGGGGAAAAGGCTACACCTTC. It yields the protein CASSLGRGKGYTF. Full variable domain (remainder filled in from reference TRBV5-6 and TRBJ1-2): DAGVTQSPTHLIKTRGQQVTLRCSPKSGHDTVSWYQQALGQGPQFIFQYYEEEERQRGNFPDRFSGHQFPNYSSELNVNALLLGDSALYLCASSLGRGKGYTFGSGTRLTVV.

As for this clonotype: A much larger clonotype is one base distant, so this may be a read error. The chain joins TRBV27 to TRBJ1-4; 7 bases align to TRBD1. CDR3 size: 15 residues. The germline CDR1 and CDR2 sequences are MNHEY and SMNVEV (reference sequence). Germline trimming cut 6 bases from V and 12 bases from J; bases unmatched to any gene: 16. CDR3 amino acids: CASSGWTGLIGELFF. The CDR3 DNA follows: TGTGCCAGCAGCGGCTGGACAGGTTTAATTGGGGAACTGTTTTTT.

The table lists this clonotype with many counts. CDR3 coding DNA: TGTGCCAGCAGTGACCGACAGGGTAATTCCTACGAGCAGTACTTC. This gives the protein CASSDRQGNSYEQYF. This chain joins TRBV25-1 and TRBJ2-7, with 7 bases that match TRBD1. After removal of 3 bases from V and 1 base from J, the junction contained 6 bases not matched to a gene. The germline V gene encodes CDR1 MGHDK and CDR2 SYGVNS. CDR3 size: 15 residues.

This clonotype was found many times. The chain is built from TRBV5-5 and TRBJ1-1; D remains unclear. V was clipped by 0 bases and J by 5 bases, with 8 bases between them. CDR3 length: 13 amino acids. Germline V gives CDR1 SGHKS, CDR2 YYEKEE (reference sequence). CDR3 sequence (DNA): TGTGCCAGCAGCTTGGTTGGTCAGACTGAAGCTTTCTTT. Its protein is CASSLVGQTEAFF. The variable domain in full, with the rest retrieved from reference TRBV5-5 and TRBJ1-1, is DAGVTQSPTHLIKTRGQQVTLRCSPISGHKSVSWYQQVLGQGPQFIFQYYEKEERGRGNFPDRFSARQFPNYSSELNVNALLLGDSALYLCASSLVGQTEAFFGQGTRLTVV.

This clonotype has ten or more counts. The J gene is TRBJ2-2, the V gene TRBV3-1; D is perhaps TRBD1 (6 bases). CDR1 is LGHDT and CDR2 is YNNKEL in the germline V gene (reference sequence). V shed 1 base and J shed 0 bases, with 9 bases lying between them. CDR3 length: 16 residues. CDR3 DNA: TGTGCCAGCAGCCAAGCGGGACAAGCGAACACCGGGGAGCTGTTTTTT. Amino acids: CASSQAGQANTGELFF. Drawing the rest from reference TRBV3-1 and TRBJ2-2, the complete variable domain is DTAVSQTPKYLVTQMGNDKSIKCEQNLGHDTMYWYKQDSKKFLKIMFSYNNKELIINETVPNRFSPKSPDKAHLNLHINSLELGDSAVYFCASSQAGQANTGELFFGEGSRLTVL.

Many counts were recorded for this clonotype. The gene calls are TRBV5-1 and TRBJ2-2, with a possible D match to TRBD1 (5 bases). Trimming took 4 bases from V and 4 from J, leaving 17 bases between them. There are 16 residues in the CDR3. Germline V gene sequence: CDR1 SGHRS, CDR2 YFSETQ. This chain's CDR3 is CASSPGTQGGTGELFF. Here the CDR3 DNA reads TGCGCCAGCAGCCCCGGAACCCAGGGCGGCACCGGGGAGCTGTTTTTT. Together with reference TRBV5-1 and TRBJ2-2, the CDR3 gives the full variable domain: KAGVTQTPRYLIKTRGQQVTLSCSPISGHRSVSWYQQTPGQGLQFLFEYFSETQRNKGNFPGRFSGRQFSNSRSEMNVSTLELGDSALYLCASSPGTQGGTGELFFGEGSRLTVL.

The CDR3 protein is CASREIRVTNEKLFF. CDR3 nucleotide sequence: TGTGCCAGCAGGGAGATCAGGGTCACTAATGAAAAACTGTTTTTT. The chain recombines TRBV6-6 with TRBJ1-4; perhaps TRBD1 as D (5 bases). This CDR3 is 15 amino acids long. Germline lookup yields CDR1 MNHNY and CDR2 SVGAGI (reference sequence). V dropped 6 bases and J dropped 2 bases, with 13 bases sitting between them.

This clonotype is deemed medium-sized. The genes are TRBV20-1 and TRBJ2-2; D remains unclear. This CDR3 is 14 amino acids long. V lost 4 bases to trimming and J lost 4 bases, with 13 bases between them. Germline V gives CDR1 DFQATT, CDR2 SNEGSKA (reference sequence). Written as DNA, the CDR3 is TGCAGTGCTAAAGACCCGGGCAGCACCGGGGAGCTGTTTTTT. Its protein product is CSAKDPGSTGELFF.